These 10 T cell receptor beta chains were all obtained from the same sample, sequenced in a study of Graves' ophthalmopathy and Graves' hyperthyroidism. Transcripts of RNA were the source for amplifying TCR beta CDR3 regions. An opening RT-PCR round employed HTBI primers and preceded a second-round multiplex PCR. TCRdb processed the multiplex PCR reads anew with MiXCR; each CDR3 protein has one entry. The sample lists 900,000 to 1,200,000 distinct CDR3 sequences; about 40% were seen once. Material: peripheral blood or thyroid tissue (not recorded which). The receptor set was obtained from an adult man with Graves' hyperthyroidism.

This clonotype occurred a few times. J is TRBJ1-4 and V is TRBV13; 7 positions match TRBD1. There are 14 residues in the CDR3. Losses at the gene ends were 6 bases for V and 7 bases for J; bases not matched to a gene: 8. Germline V gives CDR1 PRHDT, CDR2 FYEKMQ (reference sequence). For the CDR3, the DNA is TGTGCCAGCAGACGTCAGGGGGAAGGTGAAAAACTGTTTTTT. It translates to CASRRQGEGEKLFF.

The chain carries TRBV5-1 and TRBJ1-6; D is perhaps TRBD1 (5 bases). Trimming left V 1 base short and J 8 bases short, with 10 bases between. The CDR3 contains 14 residues. Germline V gene sequence: CDR1 SGHRS, CDR2 YFSETQ. Written as DNA, the CDR3 is TGCGCCAGCAGCTTGAGTCTGGGGCATTCACCCCTCCACTTT. Protein sequence: CASSLSLGHSPLHF.

V usage is TRBV10-2 and J usage is TRBJ2-7; possibly TRBD2 for D (6 bases). CDR1 is WSHSY and CDR2 is SAAADI in the germline V gene. Trimming pared 7 bases from V and 5 bases from J, leaving 15 bases between. The CDR3 loop spans 13 amino acids. CDR3 sequence: CASTGSGEDEQYF. CDR3 sequence (DNA): TGCGCCAGCACGGGCTCGGGGGAGGACGAGCAGTACTTC.

This CDR3 is CSARLGAFNSYEQYF. As DNA, the CDR3 is TGCAGCGCGAGGCTCGGGGCATTTAACTCCTACGAGCAGTACTTC. The chain recombines TRBV29-1 with TRBJ2-7, with D perhaps being TRBD1 or TRBD2 (5 bases each). Germline V CDR1 and CDR2: SQVTM, ANQGSEA. The CDR3 totals 15 residues. V lost 7 bases and J 0 bases, leaving 19 bases between the germline ends.

The J gene is TRBJ1-4, the V gene TRBV5-1; D unclear. Germline CDR1 is SGHRS and CDR2 is YFSETQ. CDR3 size: 15 residues. Trimming removed 0 bases from V and 4 bases from J, with 10 bases in between. The CDR3 protein is CASSLGVGYNEKLFF. Here the CDR3 DNA reads TGCGCCAGCAGCTTGGGGGTCGGGTATAATGAAAAACTGTTTTTT.

The V gene is TRBV7-9, the J gene TRBJ2-7; D is possibly TRBD2 (8 bases). The germline gives CDR1 SEHNR, CDR2 FQNEAQ (reference sequence). The V and J ends lost 6 bases and 5 bases respectively, with 17 bases between them. The CDR3 runs 14 residues. This chain's CDR3 is CASRGTAGAHEQYF. In DNA form, the CDR3 reads TGTGCCAGCAGGGGGACAGCGGGAGCTCACGAGCAGTACTTC.

This clonotype came up many times. The chain is built from TRBV10-3 and TRBJ1-2, with D maybe TRBD1 (6 bases). Trimming left V 6 bases short and J 7 bases short, with 12 bases between. Per germline, CDR1 ENHRY and CDR2 SYGVKD. This CDR3 is 12 amino acids long. CDR3 protein: CAIREGEFGYTF. CDR3 DNA: TGTGCCATCAGAGAGGGGGAATTTGGCTACACCTTC.

The rearrangement joins TRBV29-1 to TRBJ1-2; D not resolved. The CDR3 contains 14 residues. CDR1 and CDR2 from the germline V gene are SQVTM and ANQGSEA. The V and J ends lost 8 bases and 4 bases respectively, with 20 bases between them. The CDR3, as DNA: TGCAGCCAAGAAACGAGTAGTGGGCCCTATGGCTACACCTTC. This codes for CSQETSSGPYGYTF.

The V gene is TRBV19, the J gene TRBJ1-5; D gene unclear. Germline assignment: CDR1 LNHDA and CDR2 SQIVND (reference sequence). The CDR3 is 15 residues long. The CDR3 loop is CVSSISPTSYQPQHF. The CDR3 DNA sequence: TGTGTCAGCAGTATAAGCCCCACGTCCTATCAGCCCCAGCATTTT.

Only one count was recorded for this clonotype. V usage is TRBV10-2 and J usage is TRBJ1-6; 7 bases map to TRBD1. CDR1 and CDR2 from the germline V gene are WSHSY and SAAADI. The CDR3 loop spans 15 amino acids. The V gene end was trimmed by 2 bases and the J gene end by 6 bases; junction bases not matched to a gene: 4. CDR3 loop: CASSEPDRINSPLHF. In DNA form, the CDR3 reads TGCGCCAGCAGTGAGCCGGACAGGATTAATTCACCCCTCCACTTT.